Each of the 21 T cell receptor beta chains below was sequenced from the same sample in a study of T cell responses to AZD1222 COVID-19 vaccine. TCRdb keeps only in-frame clones here, not all; method: immunoSEQ multiplex PCR. The sample includes nearly 110,000 clones, 90% of them seen just once. The sample consisted of peripheral blood, taken 28 days after the second AZD1222 dose. The receptors stem from an adult who received the AZD1222 COVID-19 vaccine.

The CDR3 loop reads CASSHTGGLSQPQHF. Written as DNA, the CDR3 is TGTGCCAGCTCACATACAGGGGGCTTAAGCCAGCCCCAGCATTTT. The chain uses TRBV18 and TRBJ1-5; 9 bases fit TRBD1. CDR3 length: 15 residues. CDR1 and CDR2 from the germline V gene are KGHSH and LQKENI. Trimming took 4 bases from V and 7 from J; bases not matched to a gene: 8.

The V gene is TRBV6-6, the J gene TRBJ1-4; the match to TRBD1 covers 9 bases. After removal of 5 bases from V and 7 bases from J, the junction contained 5 bases not matched to a gene. The CDR3 extends over 14 amino acids. CDR1 and CDR2 (germline): MNHNY, SVGAGI (reference sequence). Here the CDR3 DNA reads TGTGCCAGCAGTCCACAGGGGGCCCGTGAAAAACTGTTTTTT. This gives the protein CASSPQGAREKLFF.

On this clone: A read error may produce the germline difference seen at one junction end. The V call is TRBV7-3, the J call TRBJ1-2, with 8 positions matching TRBD1. This CDR3 comprises 15 residues. CDR1 and CDR2 from the germline V gene are SGHTA and FQGTGA. The CDR3 DNA sequence: TGTGCCAGCAGCCTAACCGTCACAGGGGGGTATGGCTACACCTTC. Protein product: CASSLTVTGGYGYTF.

V usage is TRBV7-8 and J usage is TRBJ1-1; 7 nucleotides align to TRBD1. V lost 5 bases to trimming and J lost 5 bases; unmatched junction nucleotides: 8. The CDR3 is made up of 14 amino acids. CDR1 and CDR2 (germline): SGHVS, FQNEAQ. Here the CDR3 reads CASSLRTGPTEAFF. The CDR3, as DNA: TGTGCCAGCAGCCTCCGGACAGGTCCGACTGAAGCTTTCTTT.

The chain employs TRBV6-5 and TRBJ1-6; 9 nucleotides match TRBD1. The V and J ends lost 4 bases and 8 bases, in that order; junction bases with no gene match: 9. The germline CDR1 and CDR2 sequences are MNHEY and SVGAGI. This CDR3 contains 16 residues. The CDR3 spells CASSWTRRTGDSPLHF. CDR3 in DNA: TGTGCCAGCAGTTGGACACGACGGACAGGGGATTCACCCCTCCACTTT.

This sequence joins TRBV11-1 and TRBJ2-3, with D unclear. The germline V gene has CDR1 SGHAT and CDR2 FQDESV (reference sequence). The CDR3 spans 14 residues. V lost 9 bases, J lost 6 bases, and 19 bases lay in between. DNA for the CDR3: TGTGCCAGTGAGAGTAACGCGTACGGTGATACGCAGTATTTT. Encoded protein: CASESNAYGDTQYF. Full variable domain (outside the CDR3, taken from reference TRBV11-1 and TRBJ2-3): EAEVAQSPRYKITEKSQAVAFWCDPISGHATLYWYRQILGQGPELLVQFQDESVVDDSQLPKDRFSAERLKGVDSTLKIQPAELGDSAMYLCASESNAYGDTQYFGPGTRLTVL.

The chain combines TRBV4-3 with TRBJ1-2, with a possible D match to TRBD1 (5 bases). The CDR3 consists of 16 residues. V lost 1 base to trimming and J lost 7 bases, with 19 bases between them. Germline CDR1 LGHNA, CDR2 YSLEER. The CDR3 region has the DNA TGCGCCAGCAGCCAAGTTCAGGAAGGGGCTTTCCCTGGCTACACCTTC. This codes for CASSQVQEGAFPGYTF.

This clone was seen just once. The chain combines TRBV18 with TRBJ2-5; D uncertain. Germline V gene sequence: CDR1 KGHSH, CDR2 LQKENI. V was trimmed by 3 bases and J by 1 base, leaving 9 bases between them. The CDR3 consists of 14 residues. CDR3: CASSPRPLQETQYF. CDR3 nucleotide sequence: TGTGCCAGCTCACCGCGTCCTCTCCAAGAGACCCAGTACTTC.

The chain employs TRBV5-1 and TRBJ1-2; tentative D call: TRBD1 (6 bases). This CDR3 contains 13 residues. Deletions cut 5 bases from V and 4 bases from J, with 12 bases between. From germline, CDR1 is SGHRS and CDR2 YFSETQ. The CDR3, as DNA: TGCGCCAGCAGTCCGACAGGCCCCTATGGCTACACCTTC. This encodes CASSPTGPYGYTF.

The rearrangement joins TRBV27 to TRBJ1-1, with a possible D match to TRBD1 (5 bases). CDR3 size: 13 residues. V was pared by 0 bases and J by 6 bases, with 8 bases between. Germline lookup yields CDR1 MNHEY and CDR2 SMNVEV (reference sequence). CDR3 loop: CASSLSAGSEAFF. Here the CDR3 DNA reads TGTGCCAGCAGTTTATCGGCAGGGTCTGAAGCTTTCTTT.

The rearrangement links TRBV2 to TRBJ2-4, with D unclear. The germline V and J ends were trimmed by 8 bases and 0 bases, with 11 bases remaining between them. Per germline, CDR1 SNHLY and CDR2 FYNNEI. The CDR3 length is 14 residues. CDR3 DNA sequence: TGTGCCAGCGCAGACATACTAGCCAAAAACATTCAGTACTTC. This sequence encodes CASADILAKNIQYF.

The chain employs TRBV12-3 or TRBV12-4 and TRBJ1-6; D unresolved. The V end was cut by 4 bases, the J end by 5 bases, with 6 bases between. The CDR3 has 13 residues. The CDR3 DNA follows: TGTGCCAGCAGTTATGGGCATAATTCACCCCTCCACTTT. This translates into CASSYGHNSPLHF.

J is TRBJ1-2 and V is TRBV9; D gene uncertain. The length of the CDR3 is 13 residues. Germline CDR1 reads SGDLS; CDR2 reads YYNGEE. The germline V and J ends were trimmed by 3 bases and 7 bases, with 13 bases remaining between them. Here the CDR3 DNA reads TGTGCCAGCAGCGGAGACGGACTGGGTGGCTACACCTTC. Protein: CASSGDGLGGYTF.

The rearrangement uses TRBV6-2 or TRBV6-3 and TRBJ2-1; D may be TRBD1 or TRBD2 (5 bases each). Trimming took off 2 bases at V and 4 bases at J, with 15 bases between the two ends. The CDR3 is 16 residues long. Looked up from germline, CDR1 is MNHEY and CDR2 is SVGEGT. As DNA, the CDR3 is TGTGCCAGCAGTTACGGGACCCCCAGCCATTACAATGAGCAGTTCTTC. Translation: CASSYGTPSHYNEQFF.

J is TRBJ2-7 and V is TRBV19, with D unresolved. Germline lookup yields CDR1 LNHDA and CDR2 SQIVND (reference sequence). The V end lost 3 bases, the J end lost 4 bases, and 10 bases lay between the germline ends. The length of the CDR3 is 13 residues. CDR3 nucleotide sequence: TGTGCCAGTAGTATGGGCGGTGGGTACGAGCAGTACTTC. This gives the protein CASSMGGGYEQYF. Drawing the rest from reference TRBV19 and TRBJ2-7, the complete variable domain is DGGITQSPKYLFRKEGQNVTLSCEQNLNHDAMYWYRQDPGQGLRLIYYSQIVNDFQKGDIAEGYSVSREKKESFPLTVTSAQKNPTAFYLCASSMGGGYEQYFGPGTRLTVT.

Here the CDR3 DNA reads TGTGCCTGGCAGGAGCTCACTGAAGCTTTCTTT. It is translated as CAWQELTEAFF. The chain employs TRBV30 and TRBJ1-1; no firm D call. Germline V gene sequence: CDR1 GTSNPN, CDR2 SVGIG (reference sequence). V was cut by 5 bases and J by 4 bases, with 8 bases left in between. The CDR3 runs to 11 residues. Variable domain in full (rest from reference TRBV30 and TRBJ1-1): SQTIHQWPATLVQPVGSPLSLECTVEGTSNPNLYWYRQAAGRGLQLLFYSVGIGQISSEVPQNLSASRPQDRQFILSSKKLLLSDSGFYLCAWQELTEAFFGQGTRLTVV.

The chain joins TRBV29-1 to TRBJ1-5; D perhaps matches TRBD1 (6 bases). Trimming left V 7 bases short and J 4 bases short, with 8 bases between. The CDR3 has 11 amino acids. Germline V gene data show CDR1 as SQVTM and CDR2 as ANQGSEA. Written as DNA, the CDR3 is TGCAGCGCCGGACAGAATCAGCCCCAGCATTTT. Protein product: CSAGQNQPQHF.

The CDR3 region has the DNA TGTGCCAGCAGCATCACAGGGGCCCTTGGGTATGGCTACACCTTC. This encodes CASSITGALGYGYTF. This chain uses TRBV21-1 with TRBJ1-2; no DNA check was done on the table's D call, TRBD1. TRBV21-1 is noted as a pseudogene. The CDR3 runs 15 residues.

The V gene is TRBV5-6, the J gene TRBJ2-7; possibly TRBD2 for D (5 bases). V lost 0 bases to trimming and J lost 1 base, with 20 bases between them. Germline loops: CDR1 SGHDT, CDR2 YYEEEE. The length of the CDR3 is 18 residues. CDR3 in DNA: TGTGCCAGCAGCTTGGTCGTCCAAATACGGGGTCGGTCCTACGAGCAGTACTTC. Its translation: CASSLVVQIRGRSYEQYF.

This clone turned up a few times. V gene TRBV18 combines with J gene TRBJ1-1, with TRBD1 matching over 9 bases. J was trimmed by 5 bases and V by 2 bases; bases with no gene match: 3. The CDR3 runs 14 residues. Germline V gives CDR1 KGHSH, CDR2 LQKENI. DNA for the CDR3: TGTGCCAGCTCACCAGGGACAGGGCGAACTGAAGCTTTCTTT. Encoded protein: CASSPGTGRTEAFF.

The chain joins TRBV18 to TRBJ2-5, with no clear D. The CDR3 has 15 residues. V lost 3 bases, J lost 5 bases, and 16 bases lay in between. Germline V gene lookup returns CDR1 KGHSH and CDR2 LQKENI. Here the CDR3 DNA reads TGTGCCAGCTCACCTCCTTCGCGGACCCGCGAGACCCAGTACTTC. This codes for CASSPPSRTRETQYF.